Here is one TCR beta chain with its context. Positive selection with magnetic beads achieved the isolation of CD4+ and CD8+ cells, followed by a flow cytometry check of purity. This sample stems from a study of somatic mutations in cytotoxic T cells in rheumatoid arthritis. Assay used: immunoSEQ multiplex PCR; TCRdb lists only in-frame clones, some missing. This sample has about 18,000 clones; less than 85% occur once, and the top ten carry approximately 20%. The CDR3 spans 12 residues. Per the germline V gene, CDR1 is ENHRY and CDR2 is SYGVKD. The junction had 5 bases not matched to a gene; V was cut back by 10 bases and J by 6 bases.

V and J are TRBV10-3 and TRBJ2-1; 8 nucleotides agree with TRBD2. The clonotype comes from an older woman in good health. Input material: CD8+ T cells sorted from blood. CDR3 region: CATRTSINEQFF. The CDR3 region has the DNA TGTGCCACCCGGACTAGCATCAATGAGCAGTTCTTC.